This TCR beta chain appears in the sequencing data of a study of cytomegalovirus exposure and HLA in healthy donors. Use of 60 Vbeta and 13 Jbeta primers characterized the PCR. Only in-frame clones appear in the TCRdb table, and some are missing; sequencing was by immunoSEQ multiplex PCR. The table records about 67,000 clones, roughly 80% of them present only once. To note about this clone: The antigen remains undetermined. Germline is not matched at one junction end, which may reflect a read error.

Whole-study findings and limits: Equally common other TCR beta chains were less clonally expanded than HLA-associated ones, a later analysis found.

The sequence was obtained from a woman in her thirties in good health and CMV-seronegative. The source material was PBMCs.

The CDR3 DNA sequence: TGTTCCAGCAGAGCCCAGGGCGGGAGCTCCTACAATGAGCAGTTCTTC. Its protein is CSSRAQGGSSYNEQFF. The chain recombines TRBV7-9 with TRBJ2-1, with 7 bases fitting TRBD2. Germline assignment: CDR1 SEHNR and CDR2 FQNEAQ (reference sequence). This CDR3 is 16 amino acids long.